This TCR beta chain comes out of a study of blood T cell repertoires in COVID-19. About the study: Both acute and convalescent COVID-19 samples were obtained from the United States, Italy and Spain.

Living in 24 US areas, the participants were between about 18 and 90 years of age. Self-reported history from a screening survey and questionnaire set each donor's cohort. Exposed enrollees encountered a COVID-19 case at some point within 2 weeks before study entry. Using immunoSEQ multiplex PCR, the repertoire was profiled, and TCRdb retains in-frame clones only, with some absent. The profile covers fewer than 350,000 clones, with about nine tenths appearing a single time and over 0.9% taken by the ten largest. The source of this sequence is a woman aged 25-40 years who had been exposed to COVID-19. Sequenced material: PBMCs or T cells enriched from blood (not recorded which).

In DNA form, the CDR3 reads TGCGCCAGCAGTCCCGGACAGCTGGGGTATTCACCCCTCCACTTT. This gives the protein CASSPGQLGYSPLHF. The chain couples TRBV23-1 to TRBJ1-6; perhaps TRBD1 as D (6 bases). TRBV23-1 is an ORF; its function is uncertain. Trimming took off 4 bases at V and 8 bases at J, with 15 bases between the two ends. The CDR3 runs to 15 residues.